This TCR beta chain came from a study of blood T cell repertoires in COVID-19. Whole-study context: Material from acute and convalescent COVID-19 was sourced from the United States, Italy and Spain. The cDNA or gDNA used as material had been derived from T cells, B-cell-depleted T cells, or PBMCs.

Under the authors' procedure: Researchers report that nucleated cell counts were estimated from reference gene primer amplification. The table came from immunoSEQ multiplex PCR; TCRdb's copy has only in-frame clones and leaves some out. D and trimming were read from the DNA, whereas the V and J calls and clone size are those reported in that table. The sample consists of roughly 100,000 clones, approximately 91% of them appearing once. CDR3 size: 13 residues. Trimming cost V 3 bases and J 8 bases; bases outside gene matches: 3. CDR1 is KGHSH, CDR2 LQKENI, per germline. This clonotype originated in a human donor in a cohort sampled during active COVID-19. Sequences were obtained from peripheral blood. The genes are TRBV18 and TRBJ2-7, with 11 bases identical to TRBD1. CDR3: CASSPGQGDKQYF. In nucleotides, the CDR3 is TGTGCCAGCTCACCGGGACAGGGGGACAAGCAGTACTTC.